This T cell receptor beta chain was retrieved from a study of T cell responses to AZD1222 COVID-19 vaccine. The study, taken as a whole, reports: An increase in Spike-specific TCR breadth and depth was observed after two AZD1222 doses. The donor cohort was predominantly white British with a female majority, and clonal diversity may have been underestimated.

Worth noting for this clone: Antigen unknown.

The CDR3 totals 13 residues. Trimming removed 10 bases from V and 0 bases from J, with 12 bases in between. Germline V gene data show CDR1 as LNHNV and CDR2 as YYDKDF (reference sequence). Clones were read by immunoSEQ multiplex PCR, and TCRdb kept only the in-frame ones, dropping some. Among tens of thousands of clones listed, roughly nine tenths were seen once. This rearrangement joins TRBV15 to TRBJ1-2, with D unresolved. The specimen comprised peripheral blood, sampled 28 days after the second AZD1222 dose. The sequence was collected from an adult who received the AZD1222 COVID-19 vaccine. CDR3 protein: CANLPPSNYGYTF. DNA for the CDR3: TGTGCCAACCTTCCCCCATCTAACTATGGCTACACCTTC.